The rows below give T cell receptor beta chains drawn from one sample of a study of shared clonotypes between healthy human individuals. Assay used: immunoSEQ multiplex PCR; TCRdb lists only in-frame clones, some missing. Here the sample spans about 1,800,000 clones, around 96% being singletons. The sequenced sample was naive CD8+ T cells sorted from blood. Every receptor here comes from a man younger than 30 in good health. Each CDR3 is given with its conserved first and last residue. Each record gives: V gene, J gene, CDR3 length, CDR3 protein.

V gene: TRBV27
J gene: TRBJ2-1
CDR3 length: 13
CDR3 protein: CASSLSTRDEQFF

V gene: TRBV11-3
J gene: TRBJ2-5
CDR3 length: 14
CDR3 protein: CASSPRQGQETQYF

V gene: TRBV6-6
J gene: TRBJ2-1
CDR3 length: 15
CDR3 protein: CASSLHSGGYNEQFF

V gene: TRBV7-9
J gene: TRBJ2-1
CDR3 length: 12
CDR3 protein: CASSLGVNEQFF

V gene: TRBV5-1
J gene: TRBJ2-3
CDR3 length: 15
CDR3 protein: CASSGTWGQTDTQYF

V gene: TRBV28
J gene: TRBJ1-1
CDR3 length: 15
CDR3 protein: CASSFSPEGDTEAFF

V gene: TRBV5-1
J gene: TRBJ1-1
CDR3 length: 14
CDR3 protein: CASRVEGVNTEAFF

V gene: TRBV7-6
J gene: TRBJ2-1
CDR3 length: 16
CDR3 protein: CASSLVKTGLANEQFF

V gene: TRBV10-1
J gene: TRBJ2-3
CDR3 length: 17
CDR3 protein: CASSESPLAGGQDTQYF

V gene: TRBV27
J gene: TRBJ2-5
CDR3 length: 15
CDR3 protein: CASSAITGVQETQYF

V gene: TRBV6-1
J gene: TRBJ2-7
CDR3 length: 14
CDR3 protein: CASSPDGTSYEQYF

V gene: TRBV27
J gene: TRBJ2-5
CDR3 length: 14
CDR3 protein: CASSLSPGVETQYF

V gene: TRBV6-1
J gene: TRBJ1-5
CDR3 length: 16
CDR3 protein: CASSEGTLWGNQPQHF

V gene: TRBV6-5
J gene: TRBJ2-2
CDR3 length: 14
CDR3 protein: CASSPSVGGGELFF

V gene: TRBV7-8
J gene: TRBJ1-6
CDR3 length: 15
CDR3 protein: CASSLLDRGGSPLHF

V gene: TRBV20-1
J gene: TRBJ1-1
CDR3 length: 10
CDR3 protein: CSARFTEAFF

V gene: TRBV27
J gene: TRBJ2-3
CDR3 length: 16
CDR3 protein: CASSLTGGEAPDTQYF

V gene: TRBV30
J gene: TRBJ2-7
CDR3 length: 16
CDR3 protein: CAWSSLESALNYEQYF

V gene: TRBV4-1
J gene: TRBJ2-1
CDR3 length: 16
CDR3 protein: CASSFRLAGGANEQFF

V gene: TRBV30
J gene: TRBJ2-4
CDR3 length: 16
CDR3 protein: CAWSMGTGGAGNIQYF

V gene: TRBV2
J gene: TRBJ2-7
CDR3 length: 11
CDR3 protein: CASSGGYEQYF

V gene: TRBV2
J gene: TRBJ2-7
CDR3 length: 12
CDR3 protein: CASSDRGGQPYF

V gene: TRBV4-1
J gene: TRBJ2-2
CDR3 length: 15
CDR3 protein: CASSPGQGGTGELFF

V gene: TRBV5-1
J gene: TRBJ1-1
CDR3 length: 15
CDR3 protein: CASSLTGGENTEAFF

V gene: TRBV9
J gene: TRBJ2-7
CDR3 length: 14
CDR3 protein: CASSVGGLDYEQYF

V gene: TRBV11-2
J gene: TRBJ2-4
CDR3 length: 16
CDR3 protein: CASSDTGTGGKNIQYF

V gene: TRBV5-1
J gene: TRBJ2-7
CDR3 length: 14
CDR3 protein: CASSLRQGSYEQYF

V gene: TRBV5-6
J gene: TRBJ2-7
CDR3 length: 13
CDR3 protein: CASSWRGSYEQYF

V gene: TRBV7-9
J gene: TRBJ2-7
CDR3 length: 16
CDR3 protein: CASSVLAGEGSYEQYF

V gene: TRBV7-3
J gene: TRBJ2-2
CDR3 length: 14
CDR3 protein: CASSPRDGTGELFF

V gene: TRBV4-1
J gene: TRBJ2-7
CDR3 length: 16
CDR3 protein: CASSQTLAASSYEQYF

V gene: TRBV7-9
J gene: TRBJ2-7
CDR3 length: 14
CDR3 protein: CASSFDGGDYEQYF

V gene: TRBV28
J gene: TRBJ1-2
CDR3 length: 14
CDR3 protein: CASTPGGENYGYTF

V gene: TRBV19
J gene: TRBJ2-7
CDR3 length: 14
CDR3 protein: CASSDRDQAYEQYF

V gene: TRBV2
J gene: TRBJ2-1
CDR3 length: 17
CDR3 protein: CASSERLAGDFDNEQFF

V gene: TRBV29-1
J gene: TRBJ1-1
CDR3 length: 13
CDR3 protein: CSVDGGPSIEAFF

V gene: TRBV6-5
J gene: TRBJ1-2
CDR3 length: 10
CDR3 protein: CASSNYGYTF

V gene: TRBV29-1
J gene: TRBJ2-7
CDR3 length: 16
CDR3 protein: CSVEAATGNSSYEQYF

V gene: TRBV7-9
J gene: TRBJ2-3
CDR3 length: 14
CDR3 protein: CATQPVSLPDTQYF

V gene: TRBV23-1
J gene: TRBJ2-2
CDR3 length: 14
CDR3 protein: CASVLDRVAGELFF